This T cell receptor (beta chain) appears in the sequencing data of a study of cytomegalovirus exposure and HLA in healthy donors. Sequenced by immunoSEQ multiplex PCR; TCRdb stores in-frame clones only, minus some. The sample contains about 190,000 clones, around 88% of which appear only once. In regard to this clone: Its target is not known.

Findings and limits, study-wide: Roughly 170 TCR beta chains were listed as cytomegalovirus-associated. The classifier, whose performance was assessed in both the original and validation cohorts, reportedly diagnosed cytomegalovirus status with high specificity and sensitivity.

What was sequenced was PBMCs. The receptor's source is a woman aged 18-30 years in good health and CMV-seronegative.

This CDR3 reads CASSIRGRNTEAFF. In DNA form, the CDR3 reads TGTGCCAGTAGTATACGGGGTAGGAACACTGAAGCTTTCTTT. The chain couples TRBV19 to TRBJ1-1; D not certain. Germline CDR1 and CDR2: LNHDA and SQIVND (reference sequence). Trimming cost V 2 bases and J 1 base, with 8 bases left between them. The CDR3 is 14 amino acids.